Each of the 6 T cell receptor beta chains below was sequenced from the same sample in a study of radiation and T cells in renal cell carcinoma. As for treatment: 15 Gy SBRT to primary tumor, nephrectomy 4 weeks later. Produced via immunoSEQ multiplex PCR; TCRdb's table is partial and in-frame only. The sample includes fewer than 15,000 clones, more than 30% of them seen just once. Source: tumor tissue, taken from a patient whose treatment included radiotherapy and nephrectomy. The receptors shown here come from a man aged 55 to 70 with renal cell carcinoma.

The chain links TRBV11-2 to TRBJ2-3, with 10 positions matching TRBD2. With 8 bases clipped from V and 6 bases from J, the junction kept 20 bases outside the gene matches. CDR1 SGHAT and CDR2 FQNNGV come from the germline V gene. The CDR3 totals 18 residues. The CDR3 DNA reads as TGTGCCAGCGGCTCTATGGGGGCCCGGGGGACTAGCGTCGATACGCAGTATTTT. Amino acid sequence: CASGSMGARGTSVDTQYF.

J is TRBJ2-1 and V is TRBV5-6, with D possibly TRBD1 on 6 matching bases. Between the trimmed V and J ends, which lost 4 bases and 7 bases, there was a span of 15 bases. The CDR3 is made up of 14 amino acids. Germline-derived CDR1 and CDR2 are SGHDT and YYEEEE. DNA of the CDR3: TGTGCCAGCAGCGGAAACAGGGTTTTGAATGAGCAGTTCTTC. The encoded protein is CASSGNRVLNEQFF.

V usage is TRBV11-3 and J usage is TRBJ2-3, with D maybe TRBD1 (6 bases). The CDR3 totals 16 residues. Germline V gene data show CDR1 as SGHNT and CDR2 as YENEEA. The ends were cut back, 4 bases at V and 4 bases at J, with 18 bases in the middle. Written as DNA, the CDR3 is TGTGCCAGCAGCTCCCCTTCGACAGGATTCGCAGATACGCAGTATTTT. This sequence encodes CASSSPSTGFADTQYF.

The rearrangement uses TRBV6-5 and TRBJ1-5; 7 nucleotides line up with TRBD1. Trimming at V came to 6 bases and at J to 10 bases, leaving 6 bases not matched to a gene. Germline CDR1 and CDR2: MNHEY and SVGAGI. The CDR3 spans 12 residues. The DNA for the CDR3 is TGTGCCAGCAGCTCACCAGGGGGACCCCAGCATTTT. This translates into CASSSPGGPQHF.

The sample holds a few counts of this clone. This chain uses TRBV30 with TRBJ2-5, with D possibly TRBD1 on 6 matching bases. Germline CDR1 reads GTSNPN; CDR2 reads SVGIG (reference sequence). Between the trimmed V and J ends, which lost 2 bases and 4 bases, there was a span of 11 bases. This CDR3 has 13 residues. The CDR3 bases are TGTGCCTGGAGTTCGCCAGGGGTAGAGACCCAGTACTTC. Protein product: CAWSSPGVETQYF. Supplemented by reference TRBV30 and TRBJ2-5, the full variable domain reads SQTIHQWPATLVQPVGSPLSLECTVEGTSNPNLYWYRQAAGRGLQLLFYSVGIGQISSEVPQNLSASRPQDRQFILSSKKLLLSDSGFYLCAWSSPGVETQYFGPGTRLLVL.

Only a few counts were recorded for this clone. This sequence joins TRBV10-3 and TRBJ1-2, with 9 bases identical to TRBD1. The CDR3 extends over 13 amino acids. The germline V gene has CDR1 ENHRY and CDR2 SYGVKD. The J segment lost 8 bases and the V segment lost 6 bases, leaving 7 bases of the junction unmatched. CDR3: CAISPRDRDGYTF. The DNA of the CDR3 is TGTGCCATCAGCCCCCGGGACAGGGACGGCTACACCTTC.